The 11 T cell receptor beta chains listed next were all sequenced from one sample in a study of identical twins (TCRdb year 2016). Library method: 5' RACE. The data were produced on an Illumina HiSeq 2000. Clones were called with MiXCR by TCRdb after fastp trimmed the public reads at Q25, and only in-frame beta chains were retained. Each entry merges the rows of one CDR3 protein and shows their most common DNA and genes. Across this sample there are 270,000 or so distinct CDR3 sequences, with about 8.9% seen only once. The ten largest clones take up roughly 3% of the sample. The sample was also linked to a second study, of yellow fever vaccine responses in identical twins.

The sample was CD8+ T cells sorted from blood. All receptors derive from a woman younger than 30 in good health.

This clonotype was detected only a few times. The chain has TRBV6-1 and TRBJ2-4; D remains ambiguous. In germline, CDR1 is MNHNS, CDR2 SASEGT. The CDR3 has 15 amino acids. V lost 4 bases to trimming and J lost 6 bases, with 16 bases between them. The CDR3 nucleotides read TGTGCCAGCAGTGCCGCGTGGGCCCCCGGAAACATTCAGTACTTC. Translating gives CASSAAWAPGNIQYF.

There are a few counts of this clonotype. The chain recombines TRBV7-9 with TRBJ2-1; 8 positions match TRBD1. The CDR3 spans 11 residues. The germline CDR1 and CDR2 sequences are SEHNR and FQNEAQ (reference sequence). The V gene end was trimmed by 4 bases and the J gene end by 14 bases; junction bases not matched to a gene: 4. CDR3 coding DNA: TGTGCCAGCAGCTGGGGGGACAGGAAGTTCTTC. Translation: CASSWGDRKFF. Combining the CDR3 with reference TRBV7-9 and TRBJ2-1 gives the whole variable domain DTGVSQNPRHKITKRGQNVTFRCDPISEHNRLYWYRQTLGQGPEFLTYFQNEAQLEKSRLLSDRFSAERPKGSFSTLEIQRTEQGDSAMYLCASSWGDRKFFGPGTRLTVL.

This clonotype occurred many times. The chain carries TRBV4-1 and TRBJ2-5; no clear D. CDR1 MGHRA and CDR2 YSYEKL come from the germline V gene. V dropped 6 bases and J dropped 1 base, with 9 bases sitting between them. The CDR3 runs to 13 residues. The CDR3 region is CASRSTAQETQYF. CDR3 bases: TGCGCCAGCAGAAGCACAGCCCAAGAGACCCAGTACTTC.

This clonotype was detected a few times. CDR3 sequence (DNA): TGTGCCAGCAGCCCCAAGAAGGCGTACAATGAGCAGTTCTTC. Translated, it gives CASSPKKAYNEQFF. This chain links TRBV3-1 with TRBJ2-1; unclear D gene. Germline CDR1 is LGHDT and CDR2 is YNNKEL (reference sequence). Trimming left V 4 bases short and J 4 bases short, with 11 bases between. This CDR3 is built from 14 residues.

This clonotype was counted at least ten times. V and J are TRBV12-3 or TRBV12-4 and TRBJ2-7; D is unclear. V gave up 5 bases and J gave up 2 bases, with 7 bases separating them. CDR3 length: 12 residues. The CDR3 DNA sequence: TGTGCCAGCAGTCCCGTGCCCTACGAGCAGTACTTC. It codes for CASSPVPYEQYF.

A few counts support this clonotype. The chain has TRBV27 and TRBJ2-7; no firm D call. The CDR3 has 14 residues. The germline V gene encodes CDR1 MNHEY and CDR2 SMNVEV (reference sequence). Deletions cut 4 bases from V and 2 bases from J, with 12 bases between. This chain's CDR3 is CASSSRQIPYEQYF. Written as DNA, the CDR3 is TGTGCCAGCAGTTCCCGACAAATCCCCTACGAGCAGTACTTC.

At least ten counts were recorded for this clonotype. J is TRBJ2-7 and V is TRBV10-2; 7 nucleotides line up with TRBD2. The V gene end was trimmed by 6 bases and the J gene end by 5 bases; junction bases not matched to a gene: 7. CDR1 is WSHSY, CDR2 SAAADI, per germline. The CDR3 consists of 13 residues. CDR3 sequence (DNA): TGCGCCAGCAGCGGTCCAGGGAGGGACGAGCAGTACTTC. This codes for CASSGPGRDEQYF.

The V call is TRBV5-1, the J call TRBJ1-2; D gene ambiguous. The CDR3 runs 15 residues. Trimming took off 1 base at V and 3 bases at J, with 13 bases between the two ends. CDR1 and CDR2 from the germline V gene are SGHRS and YFSETQ. CDR3 sequence reads: CASSLWSGVDYGYTF. DNA for the CDR3: TGCGCCAGCAGCTTGTGGTCTGGTGTTGACTATGGCTACACCTTC.

This clonotype turned up a few times. CDR3 in DNA: TGCAGTGCTGTAGACCGGGACAGGGGACCCTACGAGCAGTACTTC. Translated, it gives CSAVDRDRGPYEQYF. The chain carries TRBV20-1 and TRBJ2-7; 10 nucleotides agree with TRBD1. This CDR3 has 15 amino acids. Germline V lookup: CDR1 DFQATT, CDR2 SNEGSKA (reference sequence). The trim removed 5 bases at V and 2 bases at J, leaving 9 bases unmatched.

This clonotype was detected a few times. The V and J genes are TRBV11-2 and TRBJ2-7; maybe TRBD1 (5 bases). V was clipped by 3 bases and J by 5 bases, with 11 bases between them. Germline loops: CDR1 SGHAT, CDR2 FQNNGV. The CDR3 runs to 13 residues. This CDR3 is CASSFQPDNEQYF. CDR3 DNA sequence: TGTGCCAGCAGCTTCCAGCCGGACAACGAGCAGTACTTC.

At least ten counts were recorded for this clonotype. The V gene is TRBV7-9, the J gene TRBJ2-1; possibly TRBD2 for D (5 bases). CDR1 SEHNR and CDR2 FQNEAQ come from the germline V gene (reference sequence). Trimming took 5 bases from V and 0 from J, leaving 14 bases between them. CDR3 length: 16 amino acids. CDR3 sequence: CASSARGGDSYNEQFF. For the CDR3, the DNA is TGTGCCAGCAGCGCCCGGGGTGGCGACTCCTACAATGAGCAGTTCTTC.